Listed here are 2 T cell receptor beta chains from one sample, sequenced in a study of blood T cells in healthy people across ages (dated by TCRdb to about 2015). Library method: 5' RACE. These reads were obtained on an Illumina HiSeq 2500. A second PCR of roughly 7 to 12 cycles was run with a J-beta primer mix and a sample-barcoded 5' primer. TCRdb handled the public reads itself, with Q25 trimming in fastp and clone calling in MiXCR, and kept productive beta chains. Each CDR3 protein appears once, grouped with its most common genes and DNA. Recorded for this sample are roughly 800,000 distinct CDR3 sequences; 58% of them occurred a single time. The ten most abundant clones make up 20% to 25% of the sample. The sequenced sample was blood. These receptors all come from a young man in good health.

The V gene is TRBV20-1, the J gene TRBJ2-5; 12 bases agree with TRBD2. Germline assignment: CDR1 DFQATT and CDR2 SNEGSKA (reference sequence). J was trimmed by 5 bases and V by 4 bases; bases with no gene match: 5. The CDR3 loop spans 14 amino acids. CDR3 in amino acids: CSATGLAGPETQYF. CDR3 nucleotide sequence: TGCAGTGCTACGGGACTAGCGGGCCCGGAGACCCAGTACTTC.

This clonotype was counted a few times. This rearrangement joins TRBV15 to TRBJ2-7, with D tentatively TRBD2 (6 bases). The CDR3 covers 13 residues. V gave up 8 bases and J gave up 5 bases, with 16 bases separating them. CDR1 LNHNV and CDR2 YYDKDF come from the germline V gene (reference sequence). CDR3 loop: CATSLPGDHEQYF. The DNA for the CDR3 is TGTGCCACCTCCCTCCCGGGGGACCACGAGCAGTACTTC. Full variable domain (rest looked up from reference TRBV15 and TRBJ2-7): DAMVIQNPRYQVTQFGKPVTLSCSQTLNHNVMYWYQQKSSQAPKLLFHYYDKDFNNEADTPDNFQSRRPNTSFCFLDIRSPGLGDTAMYLCATSLPGDHEQYFGPGTRLTVT.